This section outlines one T cell receptor beta chain sequence together with its context. The data stem from a study of T cell changes during pregnancy in multiple sclerosis. Only in-frame clones appear in the TCRdb table, and some are missing; sequencing was by immunoSEQ multiplex PCR. Here the sample spans some 79,000 clones, just over 90% being singletons. CDR3 length: 16 amino acids. Germline V CDR1 and CDR2: SGHAT, FQNNGV. The V and J ends lost 6 bases and 4 bases respectively, with 18 bases between them. The sample in question was CD4+ T cells from peripheral blood mononuclear cells, obtained in the second trimester of pregnancy. The V gene is TRBV11-2, the J gene TRBJ2-2; D perhaps matches TRBD2 (6 bases). The TCR comes from a female donor with multiple sclerosis, enrolled in a pregnancy study. In DNA, the CDR3 is TGTGCCAGCAGTATGTGGGGGGAATTGCGCACCGGGGAGCTGTTTTTT. Its protein is CASSMWGELRTGELFF. Looking up the rest from reference TRBV11-2 and TRBJ2-2 gives the full variable domain: EAGVAQSPRYKIIEKRQSVAFWCNPISGHATLYWYQQILGQGPKLLIQFQNNGVVDDSQLPKDRFSAERLKGVDSTLKIQPAKLEDSAVYLCASSMWGELRTGELFFGEGSRLTVL.